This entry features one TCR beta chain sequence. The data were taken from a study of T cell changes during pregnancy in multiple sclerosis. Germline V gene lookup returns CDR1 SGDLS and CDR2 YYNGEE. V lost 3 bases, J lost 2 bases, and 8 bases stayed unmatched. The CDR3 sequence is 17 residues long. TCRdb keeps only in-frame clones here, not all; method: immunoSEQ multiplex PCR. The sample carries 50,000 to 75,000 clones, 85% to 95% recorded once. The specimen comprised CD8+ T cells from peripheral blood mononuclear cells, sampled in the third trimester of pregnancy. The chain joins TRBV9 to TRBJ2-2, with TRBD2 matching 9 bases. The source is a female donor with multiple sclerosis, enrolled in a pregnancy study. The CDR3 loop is CASSAAWGLANTGELFF. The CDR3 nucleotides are TGTGCCAGCAGCGCCGCGTGGGGACTAGCTAACACCGGGGAGCTGTTTTTT.